A selection of T cell receptor beta chains follows, all from one sample in a study of cytomegalovirus exposure and HLA in healthy donors. Produced via immunoSEQ multiplex PCR; TCRdb's table is partial and in-frame only. This table holds under 90,000 clones. Material: PBMCs. These receptor sequences come from a man aged 50-60 years in good health and CMV-seropositive. Both conserved end residues are part of each CDR3. A D gene is named only where the DNA matches it firmly.

j_call | d_call | v_call | cdr3_nt | cdr3_aa
TRBJ2-2 | TRBD1 | TRBV7-6 | TGTGCCAGCAGCTTAGGCCCGACAGGGATTACCGGGGAGCTGTTTTTT | CASSLGPTGITGELFF
TRBJ2-2 | . | TRBV7-9 | TGTGCCAGCAGCCTAAGCCCAACGAACACCGGGGAGCTGTTTTTT | CASSLSPTNTGELFF
TRBJ1-5 | TRBD1 | TRBV18 | TGTGCCAGCTCACCACTTGCTCCGGGACAGGGTGTAAGTCAGCCCCAGCATTTT | CASSPLAPGQGVSQPQHF
TRBJ2-2 | TRBD1 | TRBV6-5 | TGTGCCAGCAGTTACCCGGGACAGGGCACCGGGGAGCTGTTTTTT | CASSYPGQGTGELFF
TRBJ1-1 | . | TRBV18 | TGTGCCAGCTCACCTTGGGGGGACGCTGAAGCTTTCTTT | CASSPWGDAEAFF
TRBJ1-2 | . | TRBV6-6 | TGTGCCAGCAGCCCAGGGTCGGGAGGGCTCTATGGCTACACCTTC | CASSPGSGGLYGYTF
TRBJ2-7 | . | TRBV9 | TGTGCCAGCAGCGTAGACGGAATCAGGGGCTACGAGCAGTACTTC | CASSVDGIRGYEQYF
TRBJ2-2 | . | TRBV5-1 | TGCGCCAGCAGCTTGCAGAACACCGGGGAGCTGTTTTTT | CASSLQNTGELFF
TRBJ2-1 | TRBD2 | TRBV5-1 | TGCGCCAGCAGCTTGGGGATAGCGGGAGTCAATGAGCAGTTCTTC | CASSLGIAGVNEQFF
TRBJ2-1 | . | TRBV7-9 | TGTGCCAGCAGCTCAATTCAGGGATCCCTTTCCTACAATGAGCAGTTCTTC | CASSSIQGSLSYNEQFF
TRBJ2-1 | TRBD2 | TRBV4-2 | TGTGCCAGCAGCCTTACGACCGGGAGGTCAAACAATGAGCAGTTCTTC | CASSLTTGRSNNEQFF
TRBJ2-7 | . | TRBV30 | TGTGCCTGGGGGGGCAGGACCGACTATGGGCAGTACTTC | CAWGGRTDYGQYF
TRBJ2-1 | TRBD2 | TRBV6-6 | TGTGCCAGCAAAGGAGCGGGATACAATGAGCAGTTCTTC | CASKGAGYNEQFF
TRBJ1-1 | . | TRBV10-3 | TGTGCCATCACCCCGACCCCGGGGAACACTGAAGCTTTCTTT | CAITPTPGNTEAFF
TRBJ1-1 | . | TRBV2 | TGTGCCAGCAGTGAAAGGGCAGGGGTTAACACTGAAGCTTTCTTT | CASSERAGVNTEAFF
TRBJ1-3 | . | TRBV30 | TGTGCCTGGAGTGTGGGCAGCTTGGACACCATATATTTT | CAWSVGSLDTIYF
TRBJ1-5 | TRBD1 | TRBV7-8 | TGTGCCAGCAGCTTGAGCGGGACAGGGGGAACTTCTTATAGCAATCAGCCCCAGCATTTT | CASSLSGTGGTSYSNQPQHF
TRBJ2-7 | TRBD1 | TRBV6-5 | TGTGCCAGCAGCCGGACAGGGGGCGACGAGCAGTACTTC | CASSRTGGDEQYF
TRBJ2-2 | . | TRBV9 | TGTGCCAGCAGCCCCCTTTTCCCCCGGGGAACCGGGGAGCTGTTTTTT | CASSPLFPRGTGELFF
TRBJ2-4 | . | TRBV6-1 | TGTGCCGGTTCCTTATCACGCCAGGCCATTCAGTACTTC | CAGSLSRQAIQYF
TRBJ1-1 | . | TRBV23-1 | TGCGCCAGCAGTCAATCCTGGCCGAACACTGAAGCTTTCTTT | CASSQSWPNTEAFF
TRBJ2-1 | . | TRBV30 | TGTGCCTGGAGATGGATAAGCGCCTACAATGAGCAGTTCTTC | CAWRWISAYNEQFF
TRBJ1-6 | . | TRBV27 | TGTGCCAGCAGTCAGCAGGGCGCCTATAATTCACCCCTCCACTTT | CASSQQGAYNSPLHF
TRBJ2-7 | . | TRBV7-2 | TGTGCCAGCAGCTTGAATACTGGTAGCTACGAGCAGTACTTC | CASSLNTGSYEQYF
TRBJ2-3 | . | TRBV10-3 | TGTGCCAGTATGTTAGCCGGTCCAGATACGCAGTATTTT | CASMLAGPDTQYF
TRBJ2-1 | TRBD2 | TRBV2 | TGTGCCAGCAGTGAATTCCTAGCGGCCTACAATGAGCAGTTCTTC | CASSEFLAAYNEQFF
TRBJ2-5 | . | TRBV9 | TGTGCCAGCAGCGTAGATGTGACGGGAGTGGAAGAGACCCAGTACTTC | CASSVDVTGVEETQYF
TRBJ2-7 | . | TRBV5-1 | TGCGCCAGCAGCTTGGAAGGGGGAGGGGGATACGAGCAGTACTTC | CASSLEGGGGYEQYF